This T cell receptor (beta chain) derives from a study of cytomegalovirus exposure and HLA in healthy donors (dated by TCRdb to about 2017). For the wider study: In an earlier analysis of around 540 of the donors, 276 Gb of sequence data and 120 million or so unique TCR beta sequences from roughly 190 million T cells were reported. Roughly 300 gigabases of sequencing data and 91 million or so unique TCR sequences made up an early release that covered 640 HLA-typed donors. Among the roughly 400 genotyped donors, approximately 76% belonged to the genetic ancestry cluster associated with self-reported Caucasian donors. The study aimed to test whether signatures of past pathogen exposure could be identified by cataloging public T cell receptors. The T cell repertoires of some 670 subjects were profiled by immunosequencing and related to cytomegalovirus serostatus. Along with the roughly 670-subject first cohort, a separate validation cohort of over 90 different subjects was used. High-throughput TCR immunosequencing, statistical association of individual TCRs with disease status, and machine learning were combined to predict cytomegalovirus infection status. To study patterns of TCR occurrence, a later analysis re-analyzed previously published TCR beta repertoires from 666 donors and added high-resolution HLA genotyping. Rather than drawing on any new phenotypic data, the later analysis identified candidate immune exposures from TCR beta sequences and the way those sequences occurred across donors. An earlier analysis of several hundred of the donors applied high-throughput TCR beta sequencing to assess whether each TCR beta V gene segment acted as functional or pseudogenic. Donor age, sex, ethnicity and CMV serostatus were compiled alongside the repertoire data. In a later genetic analysis, genome-wide SNP genotypes for about three fifths of the roughly 670 donors were used, and that subset was treated as a discovery cohort. All discovery cohort repertoires had been generated using a single sequencing platform. HLA typing included class I and class II loci at four-digit resolution. Typing coverage differed by locus: A, B, C, DRB1 and DQB1 were typed in about 629-640 donors, DQA1 in about 560, DPA1 in around 610, and DPB1 in just under 490. Because of strong linkage in the cohort, four or five DR-DQ haplotypes were treated as single units for association and clustering. Among about 400 genotyped donors of the cohort, an average of around 250,000 unique TCR beta nucleotide sequences was sequenced per donor, of which 15% to 20% were non-productive. Study-wide findings and limitations: In a later analysis, TCR association rates were found to vary across HLA loci, with the most associated TCRs seen for DRB1 alleles and the fewest for HLA-C alleles. In vitro tests confirmed that a few of the cytomegalovirus-associated TCR beta chains recognize cytomegalovirus antigens. Compared with the approximately 710-donor mean, donors in an Asian-associated ancestry cluster had fewer N-insertions in productive TCRs, according to a later genetic analysis. Because HLA typing was missing for some donors at each locus, association tests included only the typed subset. Correlated functional status among segregating V segments might reflect linkage disequilibrium, but an unknown experimental factor could not be ruled out. Specific HLA alleles were associated with 16,951 TCR beta sequences at a false discovery rate of 0.05 in a later analysis. Compared with equally common non-associated chains, HLA-associated TCR beta chains in a later analysis were more clonally expanded and had lower generation probabilities. Some IMGT-functional V segments, including TRBV6-2 and TRBV6-3, could not be distinguished by the 87-base-pair reads and were therefore excluded. Most TCR sequences were seen in very few donors, while some public TCRs were found in many individuals. V-gene and J-gene trimming of TCR beta chains was associated with a missense DCLRE1C variant in a later genetic analysis, and the association was replicated in an independent cohort. Only TCR beta chains were sequenced in this cohort, and the absence of alpha or paired-chain data limited detectable features. The classifier was reported to diagnose cytomegalovirus status with high specificity and sensitivity in both the original and validation cohorts. Broadly in line with IMGT annotations, most TCR beta V segments showed up in productive rearrangements about 87% or about 30% of the time in an earlier analysis of under 700 of the donors. Over 15 rarely observed V segments, including chromosome 9 orphons, were excluded from the earlier analysis of approximately 500 of the donors because counts were too low. A further reported finding was that TCR beta sequences accurately predicted the HLA-A and HLA-B alleles for most subjects in the first cohort. When HLA alleles, especially DR and DQ, strongly co-occurred, attributing TCR associations to individual alleles was difficult. Presence/absence analyses assumed roughly uniform sequencing depth across donors, an assumption that may not hold. Several of the top co-occurrence clusters appeared to be linked to parvovirus B19, influenza, CMV and Epstein-Barr virus, according to a later analysis. In a later analysis, most CMV-associated TCR beta chains were found to appear HLA-restricted, with HLA associations seemingly driven largely by CMV exposure. For the cohort, immune exposure information was limited to CMV serostatus. The sequencing pipeline was judged likely to have produced a cluster of highly shared sequence variants as a technical artifact. The authors suggested that the approach could potentially be generalized to other disease states and immunological phenotypes. A total of 150 to 200 TCR beta chains were listed by the study as associated with cytomegalovirus.

Library preparation employed the immunoSEQ multiplex PCR assay. The multiplex PCR relied on a mix of 60 forward primers for TCR Vbeta segments and 13 reverse primers for TCR Jbeta segments. The CDR3 region of rearranged TCR beta genes was amplified from genomic DNA with a multiplex PCR assay. The Illumina HiSeq System was used to sequence the amplified TCR beta libraries as 87-base-pair reads. The study's own analysis went as follows. In a later analysis, approximately 74 million unique TCR beta chains were counted across the 500 to 850 repertoires, and roughly 9.9 million of these chains were shared by at least two donors. Raw reads were error-corrected and collapsed into unique sequences by a nearest-neighbor algorithm in which closely related sequences were merged to remove PCR and sequencing errors. Alignment of CDR3 sequences to IMGT reference sequences was used to assign V, D and J gene segments. For a sequence to be retained, at least a six-nucleotide match to both a V gene segment and a J gene segment was required. Rearrangements were called productive when the CDR3 lacked stop codons and stayed in frame with V and J; all others were non-productive. Following IMGT convention, CDR3 was defined as the stretch from the second conserved V-encoded cysteine up to the conserved J-encoded phenylalanine. The earlier analysis of some 540 of the donors excluded any sequence lacking an unambiguous match to a single V gene segment. In an earlier analysis of a few hundred of the donors, a V segment was called functional when productive rearrangements were above 56.7%, and segregating when the standard deviation between donors exceeded 5%. A statistical classification framework was built for diagnosing cytomegalovirus status from the catalog of TCR beta chain sequences. A later analysis assigned V and J genes by comparing TCR nucleotide sequences with IMGT/GENE-DB human TR gene sequences. Using the TCRdist pipeline, a later analysis assigned CDR3 sequences along with most-parsimonious VDJ recombination scenarios. In a later analysis, each TCR beta chain was defined by its CDR3 amino acid sequence together with its V-gene family, and reads without a unique V-gene family were excluded. A later analysis removed several hundred highly shared, low-generation-probability nucleotide sequences to deal with suspected cross-contamination and a sequencing artifact. In a later analysis, a clonal expansion index was calculated for each public chain from normalized within-repertoire ranks of inferred template counts. In a later analysis, generation probabilities were computed using a VDJ recombination model fitted to out-of-frame rearrangements, and the results were checked against IGoR. Hypergeometric tests were used in a later analysis to score TCR-TCR, TCR-HLA and TCR-CMV co-occurrence, with a repertoire-size bias correction applied to the TCR pairs. False discovery rates were estimated in a later analysis by permuting HLA or CMV assignments 20 times. In a later analysis, co-occurring TCRs were grouped using DBSCAN, and TCRdist sequence similarity was added for clustering within HLA-allele-positive subsets. Repertoires with fewer than 30,000 or more than 120,000 public chains, plus five repertoires with anomalous nucleotide sharing, were excluded from co-occurrence clustering. Here the immuneACCESS table is served through TCRdb, limited to in-frame sequences with V and J called. Missing clones are a known gap in these copies; in checked studies unresolved V genes cover under half, and the rest lacks a known reason. The V and J calls and the clone size are those of that table, but D and trimming were determined from the DNA. The sample includes 150,000 to 180,000 clones, with 80% observed a single time. Clones ranked in the top ten supply around 6% of the sample.

The cohort consisted of 670 or so healthy bone marrow donors. Cohort members were all nominally healthy when sampled, although unrecorded immune exposures were likely present. The donor was CMV seropositive and belonged to the group of about 290 seropositive cohort members. A peripheral blood sample was collected from each donor, and TCR beta sequencing was performed on peripheral blood mononuclear cells. Genomic DNA was extracted from the blood cell samples with the Qiagen DNeasy Blood Extraction Kit. This clone was observed a few times. What this receptor recognizes is not known. No much larger clone is present one base from it, and per-base qualities are unavailable. CDR1 and CDR2, per the germline V gene (reference sequence), are SGHNT and YYREEE. The CDR3 holds 15 amino acids from the cysteine to the phenylalanine. Here the CDR3 DNA is all that survives: 45 bases in frame from base 1. V and J lose 5 bases and 6 bases, and a span of 21 bases separates them.

This receptor was identified in a woman aged 40 to 49 in good health and CMV-seropositive. Rearrangement joined TRBV5-4 to TRBJ2-7; TRBD2 is possibly the D segment (7 matching bases). Material for sequencing was PBMCs. The CDR3 protein is CASSSSGTKGGEQYF. The DNA reads TGTGCCAGCAGTTCCAGCGGGACAAAGGGCGGCGAGCAGTACTTC.